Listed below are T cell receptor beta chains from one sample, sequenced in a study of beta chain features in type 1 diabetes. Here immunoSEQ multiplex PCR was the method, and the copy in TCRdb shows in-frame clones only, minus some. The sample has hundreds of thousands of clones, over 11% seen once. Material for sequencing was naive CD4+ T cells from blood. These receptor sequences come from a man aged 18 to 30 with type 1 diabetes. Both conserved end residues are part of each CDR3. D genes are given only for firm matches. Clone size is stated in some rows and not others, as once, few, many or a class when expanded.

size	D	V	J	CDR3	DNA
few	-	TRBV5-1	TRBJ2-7	CASSNSGRGPYEQYF	TGCGCCAGCAGCAACTCGGGGCGGGGGCCCTACGAGCAGTACTTC
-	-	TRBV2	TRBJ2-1	CASSEEGSYNEQFF	TGTGCCAGCAGTGAGGAGGGTTCCTACAATGAGCAGTTCTTC
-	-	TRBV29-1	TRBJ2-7	CSVETSTYEQYF	TGCAGCGTTGAGACATCCACCTACGAGCAGTACTTC
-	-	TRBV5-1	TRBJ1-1	CASSDTRKGNTEAFF	TGCGCCAGCAGCGATACAAGAAAAGGGAACACTGAAGCTTTCTTT
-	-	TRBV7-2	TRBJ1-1	CASSPRNTEAFF	TGTGCCAGCAGCCCCAGGAACACTGAAGCTTTCTTT
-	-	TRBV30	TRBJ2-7	CAWSVPGSSYEQYF	TGTGCCTGGAGTGTACCAGGGAGCTCCTACGAGCAGTACTTC
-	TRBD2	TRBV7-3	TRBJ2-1	CASSPRLAGRNEQFF	TGTGCCAGCAGCCCCCGACTAGCGGGGCGCAATGAGCAGTTCTTC
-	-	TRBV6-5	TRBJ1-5	CASSYSRDQPQHF	TGTGCCAGCAGTTACTCTCGGGATCAGCCCCAGCATTTT
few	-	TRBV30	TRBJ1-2	CAWSRASGGYTF	TGTGCCTGGAGCAGGGCCTCTGGTGGCTACACCTTC
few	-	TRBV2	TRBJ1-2	CASSLGENYGYTF	TGTGCCAGTTCTCTGGGGGAAAACTATGGCTACACCTTC
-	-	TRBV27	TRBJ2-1	CASTEKGFQGVNEQFF	TGTGCCAGCACGGAGAAGGGGTTCCAGGGTGTCAATGAGCAGTTCTTC
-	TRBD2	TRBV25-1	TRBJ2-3	CASSDRGGLDTQYF	TGTGCCAGCAGTGATCGCGGGGGATTGGATACGCAGTATTTT
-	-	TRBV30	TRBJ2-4	CAWNGPKNIQYF	TGTGCCTGGAACGGGCCCAAAAACATTCAGTACTTC
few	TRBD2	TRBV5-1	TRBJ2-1	CASMVVSGGTSSYNEQFF	TGCGCCAGCATGGTTGTTAGCGGGGGGACTAGCTCCTACAATGAGCAGTTCTTC
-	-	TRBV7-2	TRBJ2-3	CASSLGNGVKDTQYF	TGTGCCAGCAGCTTAGGAAACGGGGTTAAAGATACGCAGTATTTT
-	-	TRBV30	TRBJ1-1	CAWRKGLNTEAFF	TGTGCCTGGAGGAAAGGTTTGAACACTGAAGCTTTCTTT
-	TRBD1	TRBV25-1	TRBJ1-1	CASSEGQAFTEAFF	TGTGCCAGCAGTGAGGGACAGGCGTTCACTGAAGCTTTCTTT
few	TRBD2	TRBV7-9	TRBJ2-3	CASSLGGTSRTTDTQYF	TGTGCCAGCAGCTTAGGGGGGACTAGCAGGACCACAGATACGCAGTATTTT
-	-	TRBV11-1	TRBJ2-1	CASSLALGIGRVSYNEQFF	TGTGCCAGCAGCTTAGCTCTGGGAATTGGTCGGGTCTCCTACAATGAGCAGTTCTTC
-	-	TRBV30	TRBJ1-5	CAWSVDLNQPQHF	TGTGCCTGGAGCGTGGACCTCAATCAGCCCCAGCATTTT
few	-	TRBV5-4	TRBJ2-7	CASRRQSGDEQYF	TGTGCCAGCAGGAGACAGTCTGGTGACGAGCAGTACTTC
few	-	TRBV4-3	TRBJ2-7	CASSQARLAADEQYF	TGCGCCAGCAGCCAAGCACGGCTAGCAGCGGACGAGCAGTACTTC
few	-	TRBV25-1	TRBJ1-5	CASSESGAGRNQPQHF	TGTGCCAGCAGTGAATCTGGCGCAGGGCGGAATCAGCCCCAGCATTTT
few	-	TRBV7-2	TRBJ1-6	CASSPQRGQVTPYNSPLHF	TGTGCCAGCAGCCCCCAGCGGGGTCAGGTTACACCCTATAATTCACCCCTCCACTTT
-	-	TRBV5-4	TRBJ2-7	CASRRAFSSYEQYF	TGTGCCAGCCGCCGGGCCTTTAGCTCCTACGAGCAGTACTTC
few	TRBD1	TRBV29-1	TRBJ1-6	CSVTTGGVNSPLHF	TGCAGCGTCACCACAGGGGGGGTAAATTCACCCCTCCACTTT
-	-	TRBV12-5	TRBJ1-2	CASVPNRVYDGYTF	TGTGCTAGTGTCCCGAACAGGGTTTATGATGGCTACACCTTC
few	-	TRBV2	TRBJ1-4	CASSLDTTNEKLFF	TGTGCCAGCAGTCTTGACACCACTAATGAAAAACTGTTTTTT
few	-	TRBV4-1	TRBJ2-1	CASSLRGGQIPSGRFF	TGCGCCAGCAGCCTTAGGGGTGGACAGATCCCCTCAGGAAGGTTCTTC
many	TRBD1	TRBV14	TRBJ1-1	CASSPYTGGTEAFF	TGTGCCAGCAGCCCATATACAGGGGGCACTGAAGCTTTCTTT
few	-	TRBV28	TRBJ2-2	CASSLWRWSVLTNTGELFF	TGTGCCAGCAGTTTATGGCGGTGGTCAGTACTCACGAACACCGGGGAGCTGTTTTTT
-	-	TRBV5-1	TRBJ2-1	CASSLEGLGADEQFF	TGCGCCAGCAGCTTGGAGGGTTTGGGGGCCGATGAGCAGTTCTTC
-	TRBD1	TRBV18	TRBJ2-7	CASSPPAGTGSVYEQYF	TGTGCCAGCTCACCACCGGCCGGGACAGGGTCGGTCTACGAGCAGTACTTC
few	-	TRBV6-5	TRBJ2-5	CASSYPGLSETQYF	TGTGCCAGCAGTTACCCCGGACTAAGTGAGACCCAGTACTTC
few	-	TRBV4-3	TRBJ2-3	CASSQDKNTQYF	TGCGCCAGCAGCCAAGATAAAAATACGCAGTATTTT
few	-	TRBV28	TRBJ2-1	CASSPPVVGGNEQFF	TGTGCCAGCAGCCCCCCCGTAGTGGGGGGCAATGAGCAGTTCTTC
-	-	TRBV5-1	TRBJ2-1	CASSLGFGNEQFF	TGCGCCAGCAGCTTGGGGTTCGGCAATGAGCAGTTCTTC
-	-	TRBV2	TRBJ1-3	CASSLIVSGNTIYF	TGTGCCAGCAGTCTTATTGTATCTGGAAACACCATATATTTT
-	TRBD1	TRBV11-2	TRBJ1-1	CASSTTGTGDTEAFF	TGTGCCAGCAGTACTACCGGGACAGGGGATACTGAAGCTTTCTTT
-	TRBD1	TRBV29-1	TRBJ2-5	CSVRQGASETQYF	TGCAGCGTTAGACAGGGGGCTTCGGAGACCCAGTACTTC
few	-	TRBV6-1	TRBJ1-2	CASNTGIGNYGYTF	TGTGCCAGCAACACAGGGATAGGGAACTATGGCTACACCTTC
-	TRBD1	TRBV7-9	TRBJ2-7	CASSRPGQGYEQYF	TGTGCCAGCAGTCGACCGGGACAGGGATACGAGCAGTACTTC
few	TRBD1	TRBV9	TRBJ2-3	CASSSTGGTQYF	TGTGCCAGCAGCTCTACAGGGGGCACGCAGTATTTT
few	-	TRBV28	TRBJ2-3	CATNTDTQYF	TGTGCCACAAACACAGATACGCAGTATTTT
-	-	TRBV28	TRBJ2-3	CASSLSRDHTQYF	TGTGCCAGCAGTCTCAGCCGGGACCATACGCAGTATTTT
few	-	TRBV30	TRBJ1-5	CAWSVLLNQPQHF	TGTGCCTGGAGTGTCCTCCTCAATCAGCCCCAGCATTTT
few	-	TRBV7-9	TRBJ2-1	CASSLEGGVTAGRNEQFF	TGTGCCAGCAGCTTAGAGGGGGGAGTCACGGCAGGACGAAATGAGCAGTTCTTC
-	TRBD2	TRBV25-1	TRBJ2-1	CASSASGSGEQFF	TGTGCCAGCAGTGCTAGCGGGAGTGGTGAGCAGTTCTTC
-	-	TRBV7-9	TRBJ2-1	CASSSHTRRSRSYNEQFF	TGTGCCAGCAGTTCCCACACGCGACGGTCGAGGTCCTACAATGAGCAGTTCTTC